This is a list of T cell receptor beta chains from one sample in a study of shared clonotypes between healthy human individuals. Repertoires were generated with immunoSEQ multiplex PCR, while TCRdb's copy carries only in-frame clones and drops some. The table includes around 2.3 million clones, more than 90% detected once. Sequences were obtained from naive CD4+ T cells sorted from blood. All receptors come from a man in his late teens or twenties in good health. CDR3s include the opening cysteine and the closing phenylalanine or tryptophan. A D gene is named only where the DNA matches it firmly. The size of a clone is reported for some rows only, either as once, few or many, or as a class for expanded clones.

d_call	clone_size	j_call	v_call	cdr3_aa	cdr3_nt
NA	NA	TRBJ2-2	TRBV7-9	CASSAGGPGLAPAGELFF	TGTGCCAGCAGCGCAGGAGGGCCGGGACTCGCTCCCGCCGGGGAGCTGTTTTTT
NA	once	TRBJ2-3	TRBV7-2	CASSPLGERVDTQYF	TGTGCCAGCAGCCCCTTGGGGGAGAGAGTAGATACGCAGTATTTT
TRBD1	once	TRBJ1-2	TRBV30	CAWSVWGQDYGYTF	TGTGCCTGGAGTGTATGGGGACAGGACTATGGCTACACCTTC
TRBD1	NA	TRBJ2-5	TRBV7-7	CASSLGDRAKETQYF	TGTGCTAGCAGCTTAGGGGACAGGGCTAAAGAGACCCAGTACTTC
TRBD2	NA	TRBJ2-1	TRBV7-2	CASSLDIAGSSYNEQFF	TGTGCCAGCAGCTTAGATATAGCGGGGAGCTCCTACAATGAGCAGTTCTTC
NA	NA	TRBJ2-3	TRBV6-1	CASSEVSGGTDTQYF	TGTGCCAGCAGTGAGGTTAGCGGAGGCACAGATACGCAGTATTTT
NA	NA	TRBJ2-2	TRBV2	CASRLRESGELFF	TGTGCCAGCAGATTGAGGGAGTCCGGGGAGCTGTTTTTT
TRBD2	NA	TRBJ2-1	TRBV6-5	CASSYSRGRGQFF	TGTGCCAGCAGTTACTCCCGGGGGAGGGGGCAGTTCTTC
TRBD1	NA	TRBJ2-7	TRBV18	CASSPRGTAYEQYF	TGTGCCAGCTCACCACGGGGGACAGCCTACGAGCAGTACTTC
NA	once	TRBJ1-2	TRBV6-1	CASSEGFYYGYTF	TGTGCCAGCAGTGAAGGGTTCTACTATGGCTACACCTTC
NA	NA	TRBJ2-7	TRBV9	CASSRDRFFDSYEQYF	TGTGCCAGCAGCCGGGACCGTTTCTTCGACTCCTACGAGCAGTACTTC
TRBD1	NA	TRBJ2-5	TRBV5-1	CASSRGQGQETQYF	TGCGCCAGCAGCAGAGGACAGGGCCAAGAGACCCAGTACTTC
NA	once	TRBJ1-6	TRBV27	CASSLLSDIGNSPLHF	TGTGCCAGCAGTTTATTATCAGACATCGGGAATTCACCCCTCCACTTT
NA	NA	TRBJ2-1	TRBV11-2	CASSLDNRPYYNEQFF	TGTGCCAGCAGCTTAGATAACAGGCCCTACTACAATGAGCAGTTCTTC
NA	NA	TRBJ1-3	TRBV6-1	CASSSQEPGNTIYF	TGTGCCAGCAGTTCCCAAGAACCTGGAAACACCATATATTTT
NA	NA	TRBJ1-6	TRBV30	CAWTGQGSSPLHF	TGTGCCTGGACCGGTCAGGGAAGTTCACCCCTCCACTTT
NA	NA	TRBJ2-7	TRBV18	CASSPQRVPYEQYF	TGTGCCAGCTCACCACAAAGGGTCCCCTACGAGCAGTACTTC
TRBD1	NA	TRBJ2-5	TRBV6-1	CASTTTGIPETQYF	TGTGCCAGCACAACGACAGGGATCCCGGAGACCCAGTACTTC
NA	NA	TRBJ2-7	TRBV7-9	CSREPLTGPYEQYF	TGTTCAAGAGAGCCCCTGACAGGACCCTACGAGCAGTACTTC
TRBD1	NA	TRBJ1-5	TRBV18	CASSWTGKNQPQHF	TGTGCCAGCTCCTGGACAGGGAAAAATCAGCCCCAGCATTTT
TRBD1	NA	TRBJ2-7	TRBV5-1	CASSPGTEVAYEQYF	TGCGCCAGCAGCCCGGGGACAGAGGTAGCCTACGAGCAGTACTTC
NA	NA	TRBJ2-5	TRBV7-9	CASSLVWGAPLQETQYF	TGTGCCAGCAGCTTAGTGTGGGGGGCACCCCTACAAGAGACCCAGTACTTC
NA	NA	TRBJ2-7	TRBV6-6	CASSRTLSYEQYF	TGTGCCAGCAGTCGGACTCTATCCTACGAGCAGTACTTC
TRBD2	NA	TRBJ2-5	TRBV7-2	CASSLDAASGSRETQYF	TGTGCCAGCAGCTTAGATGCGGCTAGCGGGAGTAGGGAGACCCAGTACTTC
TRBD1	NA	TRBJ1-2	TRBV5-1	CASSSRDRGPYGYTF	TGCGCCAGCAGCTCCCGGGACAGGGGGCCCTATGGCTACACCTTC
TRBD1	NA	TRBJ1-1	TRBV6-5	CASRAGTVEAFF	TGTGCCAGCAGGGCCGGGACAGTAGAAGCTTTCTTT
TRBD2	NA	TRBJ2-3	TRBV5-1	CASSLAASGGTFTDTQYF	TGCGCCAGCAGCTTGGCGGCTAGCGGGGGCACATTCACAGATACGCAGTATTTT
TRBD2	NA	TRBJ2-3	TRBV6-1	CASSEAGLADTQYF	TGTGCCAGCAGTGAAGCCGGACTAGCGGATACGCAGTATTTT
TRBD1	once	TRBJ1-5	TRBV6-1	CASSEGGRQGSQPQHF	TGTGCCAGCAGTGAAGGTGGAAGACAGGGCAGTCAGCCCCAGCATTTT
TRBD1	NA	TRBJ1-2	TRBV6-1	CASQRDSYGYTF	TGTGCCAGCCAAAGGGACAGCTATGGCTACACCTTC
NA	NA	TRBJ1-4	TRBV6-1	CASSHRVRNEKLFF	TGTGCCAGCAGTCACAGGGTTCGTAACGAAAAACTGTTTTTT
NA	NA	TRBJ2-1	TRBV5-1	CASSIGVEQFF	TGCGCCAGCAGCATCGGGGTCGAGCAGTTCTTC
NA	once	TRBJ2-7	TRBV7-9	CASSQGGDEQYF	TGTGCCAGCAGCCAAGGAGGGGACGAGCAGTACTTC
NA	few	TRBJ2-7	TRBV25-1	CASSDTRATGEQYF	TGTGCCAGCAGTGATACTCGAGCGACGGGCGAGCAGTACTTC
NA	NA	TRBJ2-5	TRBV9	CASSQAAQETQYF	TGTGCCAGCAGTCAGGCGGCGCAAGAGACCCAGTACTTC
NA	few	TRBJ1-4	TRBV4-2	CASSQDGRGREKLFF	TGTGCCAGCAGCCAAGATGGCAGGGGTCGAGAAAAACTGTTTTTT
NA	NA	TRBJ1-5	TRBV19	CASSINFGPLMHF	TGTGCCAGTAGTATCAATTTTGGTCCCTTGATGCATTTT
NA	NA	TRBJ1-2	TRBV6-6	CASSYLAGRGYTF	TGTGCCAGCAGTTACTTGGCAGGTCGTGGCTACACCTTC
TRBD1	NA	TRBJ1-4	TRBV5-4	CASSSGTEYEKLFF	TGTGCCAGCAGCTCCGGGACAGAATATGAAAAACTGTTTTTT
TRBD2	once	TRBJ2-3	TRBV9	CASSPPGLGFTDTQYF	TGTGCCAGCAGCCCCCCGGGACTAGGTTTCACAGATACGCAGTATTTT
NA	NA	TRBJ2-5	TRBV5-1	CASSRGEQETQYF	TGCGCCAGCAGCAGGGGGGAACAAGAGACCCAGTACTTC
NA	NA	TRBJ2-5	TRBV7-2	CASSSPGHTKETQYF	TGTGCCAGCAGCTCTCCGGGACACACAAAAGAGACCCAGTACTTC
TRBD1	NA	TRBJ1-4	TRBV6-1	CASSEPGQTNEKLFF	TGTGCCAGCAGTGAACCGGGACAGACTAATGAAAAACTGTTTTTT
NA	NA	TRBJ2-5	TRBV18	CASATGTPRETQYF	TGTGCCAGCGCAACCGGGACACCAAGAGAGACCCAGTACTTC
TRBD1	NA	TRBJ1-2	TRBV30	CASKIRTGTGGARGYTF	TGTGCCTCCAAGATCCGTACCGGGACAGGGGGCGCTAGGGGCTACACCTTC
NA	NA	TRBJ1-5	TRBV28	CASSPTGYDQPQHF	TGTGCCAGCAGCCCTACAGGGTACGATCAGCCCCAGCATTTT
NA	NA	TRBJ2-1	TRBV5-1	CASSSGEFEQFF	TGCGCCAGCAGTTCGGGCGAGTTTGAGCAGTTCTTC
NA	NA	TRBJ2-5	TRBV28	CASSTSGRTSGAETQYF	TGTGCCAGCAGTACCTCGGGGAGAACGTCAGGGGCAGAGACCCAGTACTTC
NA	NA	TRBJ1-2	TRBV28	CASTRGLVYGYTF	TGTGCCAGCACTAGAGGGTTAGTCTATGGCTACACCTTC
TRBD1	NA	TRBJ2-2	TRBV7-8	CASSLDGTGGSGELFF	TGTGCCAGCAGCTTAGACGGGACAGGGGGCTCCGGGGAGCTGTTTTTT
TRBD1	NA	TRBJ1-6	TRBV2	CASSTGTANSPLHF	TGTGCCAGCAGCACCGGGACAGCTAATTCACCCCTCCACTTT
NA	NA	TRBJ2-7	TRBV6-1	CASNRYEQYF	TGTGCCTCGAACCGGTACGAGCAGTACTTC
TRBD1	NA	TRBJ2-7	TRBV29-1	CSVRQGSYEQYF	TGCAGCGTAAGACAGGGCTCCTACGAGCAGTACTTC
TRBD2	NA	TRBJ2-2	TRBV9	CASSTWTSGNTGELFF	TGTGCCAGCAGCACATGGACTAGCGGTAACACCGGGGAGCTGTTTTTT